The 22 T cell receptor beta chains presented below share a single source sample, sequenced in a study of shared T cell receptors in the human thymus. The table came from immunoSEQ multiplex PCR; TCRdb's copy has only in-frame clones and leaves some out. The sample shows about 540,000 clones, 75% to 80% of them seen only once. The data were also submitted as part of a second study, on human thymus T cells.

Specimen: thymocytes. The source is a boy under two years old with a congenital heart defect.

This chain joins TRBV7-9 and TRBJ2-7; the match to TRBD2 covers 10 bases. Trimming at V came to 5 bases and at J to 0 bases, leaving 4 bases not matched to a gene. There are 15 residues in the CDR3. From germline, CDR1 is SEHNR and CDR2 FQNEAQ (reference sequence). The CDR3 loop is CASSPTSGPSYEQYF. DNA for the CDR3: TGTGCCAGCAGCCCGACTAGCGGGCCCTCCTACGAGCAGTACTTC.

The V and J genes are TRBV14 and TRBJ2-1; 7 nucleotides align to TRBD2. From germline, CDR1 is SGHDN and CDR2 FVKESK. After removal of 2 bases from V and 4 bases from J, the junction contained 14 bases not matched to a gene. The CDR3 consists of 18 residues. In DNA, the CDR3 is TGTGCCAGCAGCCAAAGTCCCGGACTAGTACCCATATACAATGAGCAGTTCTTC. Protein sequence: CASSQSPGLVPIYNEQFF.

The sample holds a few counts of this clone. V and J are TRBV25-1 and TRBJ1-1; possibly TRBD1 for D (6 bases). V was shortened by 6 bases and J by 1 base, with 9 bases between the two germline ends. Germline V gene lookup returns CDR1 MGHDK and CDR2 SYGVNS. CDR3 length equals 13 residues. Here the CDR3 DNA reads TGTGCCAGCAGGGGGGCGCGGAACACTGAAGCTTTCTTT. It encodes CASRGARNTEAFF.

The DNA for the CDR3 is TGTGCCACCAGCAGTTACAGGGGCCTGTTAGAGCAGTACTTC. Translating gives CATSSYRGLLEQYF. The chain employs TRBV15 and TRBJ2-7, with 7 bases identical to TRBD1. Germline loops: CDR1 LNHNV, CDR2 YYDKDF (reference sequence). There are 14 residues in the CDR3. J was trimmed by 7 bases and V by 3 bases; bases with no gene match: 9.

This clone has just one count. This chain uses TRBV28 with TRBJ1-4; 9 nucleotides match TRBD1. The J segment lost 8 bases and the V segment lost 5 bases, leaving 12 bases of the junction unmatched. Germline V lookup: CDR1 MDHEN, CDR2 SYDVKM. CDR3 size: 16 residues. As DNA, the CDR3 is TGTGCCAGCAGTAGAAAGACCGGGACAGGGAAGGAAAAACTGTTTTTT. It codes for CASSRKTGTGKEKLFF.

The chain is built from TRBV30 and TRBJ2-1; TRBD2 aligns across 9 bases. CDR3 size: 15 residues. CDR1 is GTSNPN and CDR2 is SVGIG in the germline V gene (reference sequence). The ends lost 5 bases at V and 4 bases at J; junction bases unmatched: 9. The DNA of the CDR3 is TGTGCCTGGGTTAATCTAGCGGGGACTTACAATGAGCAGTTCTTC. Its protein is CAWVNLAGTYNEQFF. The full variable domain, rest sourced from reference TRBV30 and TRBJ2-1, is SQTIHQWPATLVQPVGSPLSLECTVEGTSNPNLYWYRQAAGRGLQLLFYSVGIGQISSEVPQNLSASRPQDRQFILSSKKLLLSDSGFYLCAWVNLAGTYNEQFFGPGTRLTVL.

This chain uses TRBV14 with TRBJ2-3; 7 bases agree with TRBD2. Germline CDR1 and CDR2: SGHDN and FVKESK. This CDR3 region has 17 residues. The V gene end was trimmed by 0 bases and the J gene end by 2 bases; junction bases not matched to a gene: 8. The CDR3 nucleotides read TGTGCCAGCAGCCAAGATCGGGCGGGAGTACCCACAGATACGCAGTATTTT. It specifies CASSQDRAGVPTDTQYF.

The rearrangement links TRBV19 to TRBJ2-3, with D possibly TRBD2 on 6 matching bases. The germline CDR1 and CDR2 sequences are LNHDA and SQIVND (reference sequence). This CDR3 is 15 amino acids long. V lost 2 bases and J 5 bases, leaving 14 bases between the germline ends. CDR3 region: CASSILGRRGDTQYF. CDR3 DNA: TGTGCCAGTAGTATATTAGGGCGGAGGGGAGATACGCAGTATTTT.

V usage is TRBV5-6 and J usage is TRBJ2-5; weak D call: TRBD1 (8 bases). CDR1 and CDR2 from the germline V gene are SGHDT and YYEEEE. V was shortened by 2 bases and J by 1 base, with 12 bases between the two germline ends. The CDR3 has 15 amino acids. The CDR3 DNA sequence: TGTGCCAGCAGCTTACAGGGGGGGCTCCAAGAGACCCAGTACTTC. Residues: CASSLQGGLQETQYF.

V gene TRBV27 combines with J gene TRBJ2-7, with a weak D call TRBD2 (6 bases). The CDR3 is 15 residues long. Germline-derived CDR1 and CDR2 are MNHEY and SMNVEV (reference sequence). V was shortened by 2 bases and J by 3 bases, with 14 bases between the two germline ends. CDR3 in amino acids: CASSLKTSIGYEQYF. CDR3 DNA: TGTGCCAGCAGTTTAAAGACTAGTATTGGCTACGAGCAGTACTTC.

This clone has a single count. The chain is built from TRBV27 and TRBJ1-5; 10 positions agree with TRBD1. Trimming at V came to 5 bases and at J to 2 bases, leaving 3 bases not matched to a gene. The CDR3 contains 15 residues. Germline CDR1 MNHEY, CDR2 SMNVEV (reference sequence). The CDR3 coding sequence is TGTGCCAGCAGTCTCGGGACAGGGGGCAATCAGCCCCAGCATTTT. Translated, it gives CASSLGTGGNQPQHF.

The V call is TRBV5-6, the J call TRBJ2-5, with 7 positions matching TRBD1. CDR1 is SGHDT, CDR2 YYEEEE, per germline. The J segment lost 3 bases and the V segment lost 4 bases, leaving 12 bases of the junction unmatched. There are 16 residues in the CDR3. CDR3 DNA: TGTGCCAGCAGCCTACTCGACAGGGAAGATGAAGAGACCCAGTACTTC. It specifies CASSLLDREDEETQYF.

The rearrangement links TRBV11-3 to TRBJ2-3, with 13 bases aligning to TRBD2. CDR1 and CDR2 (germline): SGHNT, YENEEA. Unmatched junction bases numbered 9, after V lost 3 bases and J lost 3 bases. CDR3 length: 18 amino acids. This CDR3 reads CASSFSPGTSGKTDTQYF. In nucleotides, the CDR3 is TGTGCCAGCAGCTTCTCACCCGGGACTAGCGGGAAGACAGATACGCAGTATTTT.

The chain links TRBV7-9 to TRBJ1-2, with D perhaps matching TRBD1 (5 bases). Germline V lookup: CDR1 SEHNR, CDR2 FQNEAQ (reference sequence). This CDR3 contains 14 residues. Deletions cut 0 bases from V and 2 bases from J, with 7 bases between. The CDR3 DNA follows: TGTGCCAGCAGCTTAGCGCAGGGAAACTATGGCTACACCTTC. The encoded protein is CASSLAQGNYGYTF.

The genes are TRBV27 and TRBJ2-7, with a weak D call TRBD1 (7 bases). V was pared by 2 bases and J by 3 bases, with 14 bases between. This CDR3 region has 15 residues. Germline loops: CDR1 MNHEY, CDR2 SMNVEV (reference sequence). CDR3 coding DNA: TGTGCCAGCAGTTTAAAGGCGGGACAGCACTACGAGCAGTACTTC. Amino acid sequence: CASSLKAGQHYEQYF.

The rearrangement links TRBV28 to TRBJ1-5; 9 nucleotides match TRBD1. V shed 9 bases and J 7 bases; nucleotides not matched to a gene: 13. CDR1 is MDHEN, CDR2 SYDVKM, per germline. The CDR3 is 15 amino acids. CDR3 sequence (DNA): TGTGCCAGTGGGGCTGACAGGGGGATAGGGCAGCCCCAGCATTTT. Translating gives CASGADRGIGQPQHF.

This chain links TRBV10-1 with TRBJ2-7, with 10 bases that match TRBD2. Trimming took 8 bases from V and 4 from J; bases not matched to a gene: 14. Germline loops: CDR1 WNHNN, CDR2 SYGVQD (reference sequence). This CDR3 has 16 amino acids. In DNA, the CDR3 is TGCGCCAGCGCGGGACAGCAAGCTAGCGGGAGATACGAGCAGTACTTC. This gives the protein CASAGQQASGRYEQYF.

This chain joins TRBV14 and TRBJ1-2; TRBD1 agrees at 7 bases. Germline-derived CDR1 and CDR2 are SGHDN and FVKESK. J gave up 5 bases and V 4 bases, and 10 bases lay outside the gene matches. The CDR3 extends over 15 amino acids. The CDR3 bases are TGTGCCAGCAGCCCCGCCGGGACAGTAATTTATGGCTACACCTTC. Translated: CASSPAGTVIYGYTF.

This clone was observed once. The chain couples TRBV30 to TRBJ1-3; D is unclear. This CDR3 spans 12 amino acids. The germline V gene encodes CDR1 GTSNPN and CDR2 SVGIG (reference sequence). Trimming stripped 0 bases from V and 14 bases from J, with 14 bases between. The CDR3 sequence: CAWSVRERVVYF. CDR3 DNA: TGTGCCTGGAGTGTACGGGAGAGGGTCGTATATTTT.

V gene TRBV28 combines with J gene TRBJ1-4, with D possibly matching TRBD1 (5 bases). V dropped 7 bases and J dropped 5 bases, with 11 bases sitting between them. In germline, CDR1 is MDHEN, CDR2 SYDVKM. The CDR3 totals 13 residues. CDR3 bases: TGTGCCAGCAAGGCAGGGCCGAATGAAAAACTGTTTTTT. Translation gives CASKAGPNEKLFF.

The V and J genes are TRBV5-6 and TRBJ1-2; D is possibly TRBD1 (6 bases). Trimming removed 0 bases from V and 2 bases from J, with 11 bases in between. The CDR3 extends over 15 amino acids. Per germline, CDR1 SGHDT and CDR2 YYEEEE. CDR3 in amino acids: CASSLGQGPNYGYTF. CDR3 coding DNA: TGTGCCAGCAGCTTGGGTCAGGGGCCAAACTATGGCTACACCTTC.

The rearrangement uses TRBV4-1 and TRBJ2-2; 8 bases are shared with TRBD2. CDR3 length equals 18 residues. CDR1 and CDR2 (germline): MGHRA, YSYEKL. The trim removed 0 bases at V and 4 bases at J, leaving 10 bases unmatched. This CDR3 reads CASSQDGGLAGITGELFF. As DNA, the CDR3 is TGCGCCAGCAGCCAAGATGGGGGGCTAGCGGGTATCACCGGGGAGCTGTTTTTT.